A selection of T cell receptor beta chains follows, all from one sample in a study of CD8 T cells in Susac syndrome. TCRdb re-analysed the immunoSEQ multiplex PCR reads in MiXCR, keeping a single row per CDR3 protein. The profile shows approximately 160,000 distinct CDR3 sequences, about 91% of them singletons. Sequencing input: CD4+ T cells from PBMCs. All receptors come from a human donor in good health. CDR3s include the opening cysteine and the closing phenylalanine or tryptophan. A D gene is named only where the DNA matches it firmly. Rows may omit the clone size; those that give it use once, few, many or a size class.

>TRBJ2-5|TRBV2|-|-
TGTGCCAGCACTAGGGAGGCAGCCAAAGAGACCCAGTACTTC
CASTREAAKETQYF
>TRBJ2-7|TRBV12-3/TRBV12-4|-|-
TGTGCCAGCAGTCGGGCCCCCTCACTGTACTTC
CASSRAPSLYF
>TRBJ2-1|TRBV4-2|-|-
TGTGCCAGCAGTGGAGGGGGAGCCGGCTACAATGAGCAGTTCTTC
CASSGGGAGYNEQFF
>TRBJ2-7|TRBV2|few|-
TGTGCCAGCAGTTGGCAGGGAGGAAACTACGAGCAGTACTTC
CASSWQGGNYEQYF
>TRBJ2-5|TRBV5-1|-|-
TGCGCCAGCAGCTTGGAGGCCAGCAACCAAGAGACCCAGTACTTC
CASSLEASNQETQYF
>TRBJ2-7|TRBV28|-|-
TGTGCCAGCAGTTTCCCCTCTGACGGAGCCTACGAGCAGTACTTC
CASSFPSDGAYEQYF
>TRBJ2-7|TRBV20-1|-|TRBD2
TGCAGTGCTAACGAGCGGGGACCCTCCTACGAGCAGTACTTC
CSANERGPSYEQYF
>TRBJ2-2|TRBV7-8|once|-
TGTGCCAGCAGCCCCCGCTATGGAGCCGGGGAGCTGTTTTTT
CASSPRYGAGELFF
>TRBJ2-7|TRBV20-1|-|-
TGCAGTGCTAGAGCAGGGTCCGGCGACGAGCAGTACTTC
CSARAGSGDEQYF
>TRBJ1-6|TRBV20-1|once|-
TGCAGTGCTAGACCGCCGGGGCTTAATTCACCCCTCCACTTT
CSARPPGLNSPLHF
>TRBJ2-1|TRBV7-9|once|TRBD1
TGTGCCAGCAGCTTAGCCCCCCCGGGACAGGGTGTCTATGAGCAGTTCTTC
CASSLAPPGQGVYEQFF
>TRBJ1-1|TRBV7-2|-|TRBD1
TGTGCCAGCAGCTCCCGACAGGGGGCTGAAGCTTTCTTT
CASSSRQGAEAFF
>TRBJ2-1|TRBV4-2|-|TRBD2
TGTGCCAGCAGCCCCGGGACTAGCGGGGGACTATTACGTAATGAGCAGTTCTTC
CASSPGTSGGLLRNEQFF
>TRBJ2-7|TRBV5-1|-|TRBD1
TGCGCCAGCAGCTTCGGTGCGGCCACAGGGGGTATCGACGAGCAGTACTTC
CASSFGAATGGIDEQYF
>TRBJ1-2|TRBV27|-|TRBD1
TGTGCCAGCTGGACAGGTCCCTCTCTCTATGGCTACACCTTC
CASWTGPSLYGYTF
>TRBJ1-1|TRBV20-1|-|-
TGCAGTGCTGCGGACGGACTAAACGGGAACACTGAAGCTTTCTTT
CSAADGLNGNTEAFF
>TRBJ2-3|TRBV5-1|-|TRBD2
TGCGCCAGCAGCCAGGGACTAGCGGGCGATACGCAGTATTTT
CASSQGLAGDTQYF
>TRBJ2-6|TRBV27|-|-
TGTGCCAGCAGTTTAACAGCCAGCTCTGGGGCCAACGTCCTGACTTTC
CASSLTASSGANVLTF
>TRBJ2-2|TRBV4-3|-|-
TGCGCCAGCAGCCAAGATAAACAGTTCCTAAACACCGGGGAGCTGTTTTTT
CASSQDKQFLNTGELFF
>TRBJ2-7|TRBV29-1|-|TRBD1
TGCAGCGGTGGACAGGGGGCATGGGAGCAGTACTTC
CSGGQGAWEQYF
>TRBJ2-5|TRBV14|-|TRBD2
TGTGCCAGCAGCCCGACTAGCGGGTACCAAGAGACCCAGTACTTC
CASSPTSGYQETQYF
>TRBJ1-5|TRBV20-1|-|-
TGCAGTGCTAGAGGGCCGACGGGGGCTAGGGGCAATCAGCCCCAGCATTTT
CSARGPTGARGNQPQHF
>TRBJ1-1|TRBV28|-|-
TGTGCCAGCACCCTTGGGGGCAGTTTCCATGAAGCTTTCTTT
CASTLGGSFHEAFF
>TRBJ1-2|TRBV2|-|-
TGTGCCAGCCTCCCAGGGGCCGGTGGCTACACCTTC
CASLPGAGGYTF
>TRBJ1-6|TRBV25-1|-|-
TGTGCCAGCAGTGATCCAAGGCGGGGTAATTCACCCCTCCACTTT
CASSDPRRGNSPLHF
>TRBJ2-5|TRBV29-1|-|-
TGCAGCGTTGCCATGTACCAAGAGACCCAGTACTTC
CSVAMYQETQYF
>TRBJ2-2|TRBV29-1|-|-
TGCAGCGCGGTAAAGACGAACACCGGGGAGCTGTTTTTT
CSAVKTNTGELFF
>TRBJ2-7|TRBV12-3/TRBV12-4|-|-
TGTGCCAGCAGTCAGTCCGGGACAAATTACGAGCAGTACTTC
CASSQSGTNYEQYF
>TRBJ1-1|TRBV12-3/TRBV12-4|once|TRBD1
TGTGCCAGCAACCCACAGGGGGGGGAAACTGAAGCTTTCTTT
CASNPQGGETEAFF
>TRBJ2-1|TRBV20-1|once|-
TGCAGTGCTATAGACAGAAACTACAATGAGCAGTTCTTC
CSAIDRNYNEQFF
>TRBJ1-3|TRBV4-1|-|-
TGCGCCAGCAGCCAAAAGGGGACCGGGGTGATCTCTGGAAACACCATATATTTT
CASSQKGTGVISGNTIYF
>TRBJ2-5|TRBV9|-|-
TGTGCCAGCAGCGTAGCTTACGGGGGAACGCGAGAGACCCAGTACTTC
CASSVAYGGTRETQYF
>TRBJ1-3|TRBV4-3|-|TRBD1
TGCGCCAGCAGCCAAATGACAGGGGACCGAAACACCATATATTTT
CASSQMTGDRNTIYF
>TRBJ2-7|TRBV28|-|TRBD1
TGTGCCAGCAGCACGTCCGGGACAGGGGGCTACGAGCAGTACTTC
CASSTSGTGGYEQYF
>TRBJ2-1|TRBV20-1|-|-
TGCAGTGCTAGAGATACTCCACTGGCCGGGGCGAATGAGCAGTTCTTC
CSARDTPLAGANEQFF
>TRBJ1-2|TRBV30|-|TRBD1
TGTGCCTGGAGTGTCGGGACAGCCCTCTATGGCTACACCTTC
CAWSVGTALYGYTF
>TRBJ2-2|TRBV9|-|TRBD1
TGTGCCAGCAGCCCCGGGACAGGAGAATTCGGGGAGCTGTTTTTT
CASSPGTGEFGELFF
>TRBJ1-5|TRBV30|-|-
TGTGCCTGGAGTGCGCGGGACAATCAGCCCCAGCATTTT
CAWSARDNQPQHF
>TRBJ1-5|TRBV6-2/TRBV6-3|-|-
TGTGCCAGCAGTTACCCCCATGATAACAATCAGCCCCAGCATTTT
CASSYPHDNNQPQHF
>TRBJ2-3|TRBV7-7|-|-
TGTGCCAGCAGCTTAGCTAGCGCCAACACAGATACGCAGTATTTT
CASSLASANTDTQYF
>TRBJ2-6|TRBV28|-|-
TGTGCCAGCAGTTTCGGACCCTCTGGGGCCAACGTCCTGACTTTC
CASSFGPSGANVLTF
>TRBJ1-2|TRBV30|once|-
TGTGCCTGGAGTGTGGGTCAGGAAGGCTACACCTTC
CAWSVGQEGYTF
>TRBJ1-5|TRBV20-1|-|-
TGCAGTGCTACAGGGGGCAATCAGCCCCAGCATTTT
CSATGGNQPQHF
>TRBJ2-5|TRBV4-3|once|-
TGCGCCAGCAGCGAAGAGTGGGGGCGAGAGACCCAGTACTTC
CASSEEWGRETQYF
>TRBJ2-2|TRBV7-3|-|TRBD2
TGTGCCAGCAGCCCCCCGGGACTAGCGAACGGGGAGCTGTTTTTT
CASSPPGLANGELFF
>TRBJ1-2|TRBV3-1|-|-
TGTGCCAGCAGCCAAGATCCCGGGGGCGCCTATGGCTACACCTTC
CASSQDPGGAYGYTF
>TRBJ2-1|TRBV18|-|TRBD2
TGTGCCAGCTCACCACCTACAAGCGGGAGAAGGGATGAGCAGTTCTTC
CASSPPTSGRRDEQFF
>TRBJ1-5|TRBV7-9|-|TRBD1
TGTGCCAGCAGCTCAACCGGACAGGGCAATCAGCCCCAGCATTTT
CASSSTGQGNQPQHF
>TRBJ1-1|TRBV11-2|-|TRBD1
TGTGCCAGCAGCCCCAGGACAGGGTCTACTGAAGCTTTCTTT
CASSPRTGSTEAFF
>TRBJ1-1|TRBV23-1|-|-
TGCGCCAGCTTTCCCCGGGGAAACACTGAAGCTTTCTTT
CASFPRGNTEAFF
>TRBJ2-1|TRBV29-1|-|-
TGCAGCGTGGACGGCGGGACTGTAAGCTCCTACAATGAGCAGTTCTTC
CSVDGGTVSSYNEQFF
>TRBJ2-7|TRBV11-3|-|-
TGTGCCAGCAGCTTAGAAGGGGCTTCCTACGAGCAGTACTTC
CASSLEGASYEQYF
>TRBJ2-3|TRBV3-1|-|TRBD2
TGTGCCAGCAGCCCCCTAGCGGGAGCAGATACGCAGTATTTT
CASSPLAGADTQYF
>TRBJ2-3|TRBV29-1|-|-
TGCAGCGTTCTAGCGAGGACAGATACGCAGTATTTT
CSVLARTDTQYF
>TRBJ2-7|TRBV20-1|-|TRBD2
TGCAGTGCGGCGGGAGGATTTTTCTCCTACGAGCAGTACTTC
CSAAGGFFSYEQYF
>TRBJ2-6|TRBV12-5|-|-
TGTGCTAGTGGTTTGCACCGCCAGGGCCGCTCTGGGGCCAACGTCCTGACTTTC
CASGLHRQGRSGANVLTF
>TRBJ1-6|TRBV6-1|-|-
TGTGCCGGAGCTACAGGGTGGAATAATTCACCCCTCCACTTT
CAGATGWNNSPLHF